This T cell receptor beta chain was obtained from a study of OX40 agonist ivuxolimab in advanced cancers. Study in general: With a range of 23 to 79, age averaged 60 years, and 75% to 90% were male.

As concerns this clone: What it binds is not known.

Sequencing used immunoSEQ multiplex PCR; TCRdb keeps in-frame clones, though not all of them. The top ten clones hold approximately 0.31% of a sample with some 100,000 clones, approximately 90% of them seen once. General study results and limits: Clonal expansion among partial responders at 0.1-3.0 mg/kg ranked near the lowest. Researchers did not determine the expanded peripheral T cells' antigen specificity.

The CDR3 covers 14 residues. Germline CDR1 MNHEY, CDR2 SVGAGI. Trimming removed 2 bases from V and 2 bases from J, with 10 bases in between. This chain joins TRBV6-5 and TRBJ2-7; D may be TRBD1 (5 bases). The sequence was obtained from an adult with an advanced solid tumor such as melanoma, head and neck, liver or kidney cancer. The sequenced sample was CD4+ or CD8+ T cells sorted from blood, obtained in a trial of the OX40 agonist ivuxolimab. The CDR3 here is CASSYRTNTYEQYF. Written as DNA, the CDR3 is TGTGCCAGCAGTTACCGGACAAACACCTACGAGCAGTACTTC.